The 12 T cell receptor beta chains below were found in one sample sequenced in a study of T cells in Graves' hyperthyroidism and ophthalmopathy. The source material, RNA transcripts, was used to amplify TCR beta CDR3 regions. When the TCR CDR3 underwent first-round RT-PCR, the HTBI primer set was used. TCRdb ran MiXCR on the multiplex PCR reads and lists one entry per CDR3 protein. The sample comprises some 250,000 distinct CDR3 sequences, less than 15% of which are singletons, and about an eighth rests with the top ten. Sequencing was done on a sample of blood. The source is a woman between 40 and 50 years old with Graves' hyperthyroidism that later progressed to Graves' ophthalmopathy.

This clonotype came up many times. This chain's CDR3 is CASSLALAGVTDTQYF. CDR3 bases: TGTGCCAGCAGCTTAGCACTAGCGGGAGTCACAGATACGCAGTATTTT. The chain combines TRBV11-2 with TRBJ2-3, with TRBD2 identical over 11 bases. Germline V CDR1 and CDR2: SGHAT, FQNNGV. CDR3 length: 16 amino acids. V was pared by 1 base and J by 2 bases, with 2 bases of the junction left unmatched. Full variable domain (missing parts from reference TRBV11-2 and TRBJ2-3): EAGVAQSPRYKIIEKRQSVAFWCNPISGHATLYWYQQILGQGPKLLIQFQNNGVVDDSQLPKDRFSAERLKGVDSTLKIQPAKLEDSAVYLCASSLALAGVTDTQYFGPGTRLTVL.

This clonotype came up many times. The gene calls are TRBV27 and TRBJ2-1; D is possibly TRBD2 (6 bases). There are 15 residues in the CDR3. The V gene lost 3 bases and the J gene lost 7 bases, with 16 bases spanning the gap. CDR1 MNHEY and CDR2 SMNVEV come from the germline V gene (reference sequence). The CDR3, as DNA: TGTGCCAGCAGTTTCGGGACTCCCGGGTGGAATGAGCAGTTCTTC. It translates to CASSFGTPGWNEQFF.

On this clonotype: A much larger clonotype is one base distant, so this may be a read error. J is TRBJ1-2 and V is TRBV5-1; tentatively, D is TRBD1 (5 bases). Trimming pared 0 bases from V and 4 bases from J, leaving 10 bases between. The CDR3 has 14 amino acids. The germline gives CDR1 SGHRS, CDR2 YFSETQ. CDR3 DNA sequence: TGCGCCAGCAGCTTGGGGACAAATCGCTATGGCTACACCTTC. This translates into CASSLGTNRYGYTF.

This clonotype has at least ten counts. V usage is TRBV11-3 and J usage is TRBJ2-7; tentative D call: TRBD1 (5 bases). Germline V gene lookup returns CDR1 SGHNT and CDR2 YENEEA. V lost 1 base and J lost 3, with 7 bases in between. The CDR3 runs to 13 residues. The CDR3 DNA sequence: TGTGCCAGCAGCTTAGGGGGCGTCTACGAGCAGTACTTC. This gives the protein CASSLGGVYEQYF.

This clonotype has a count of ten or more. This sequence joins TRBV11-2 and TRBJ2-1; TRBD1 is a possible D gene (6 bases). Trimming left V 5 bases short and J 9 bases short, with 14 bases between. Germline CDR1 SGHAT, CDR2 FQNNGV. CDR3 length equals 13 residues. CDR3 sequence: CASSQRQVLEQFF. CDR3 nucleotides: TGTGCCAGCAGCCAGAGACAGGTCCTTGAGCAGTTCTTC.

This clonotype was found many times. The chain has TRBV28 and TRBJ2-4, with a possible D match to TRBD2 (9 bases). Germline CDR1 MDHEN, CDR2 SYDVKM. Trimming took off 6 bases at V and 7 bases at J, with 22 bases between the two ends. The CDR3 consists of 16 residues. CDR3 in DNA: TGTGCCAGCAGACCCTCCCAGGGGGCGGGAGGGAACATTCAGTACTTC. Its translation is CASRPSQGAGGNIQYF.

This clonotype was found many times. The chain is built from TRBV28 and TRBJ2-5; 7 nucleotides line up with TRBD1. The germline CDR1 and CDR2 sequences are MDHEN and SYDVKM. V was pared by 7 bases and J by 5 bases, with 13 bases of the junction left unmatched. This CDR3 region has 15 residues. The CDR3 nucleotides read TGTGCCAGCACTTCGCTCCGGACAGGCTCGGAGACCCAGTACTTC. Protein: CASTSLRTGSETQYF.

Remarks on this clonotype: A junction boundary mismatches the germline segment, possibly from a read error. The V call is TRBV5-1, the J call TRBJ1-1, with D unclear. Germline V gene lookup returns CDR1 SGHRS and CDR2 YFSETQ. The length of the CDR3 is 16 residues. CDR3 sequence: CASILAVAGSVSEAFF. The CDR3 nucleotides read TGCGCCAGCATCTTGGCCGTTGCCGGGTCCGTTTCAGAAGCTTTCTTT.

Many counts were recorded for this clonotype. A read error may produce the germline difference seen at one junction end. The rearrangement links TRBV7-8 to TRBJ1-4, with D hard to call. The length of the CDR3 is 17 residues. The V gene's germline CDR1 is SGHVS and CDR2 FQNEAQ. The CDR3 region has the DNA TGTGCCAACAGCTTAGAATCTATCCAATCAACTAATGAAAAACTGTTTTTT. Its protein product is CANSLESIQSTNEKLFF.

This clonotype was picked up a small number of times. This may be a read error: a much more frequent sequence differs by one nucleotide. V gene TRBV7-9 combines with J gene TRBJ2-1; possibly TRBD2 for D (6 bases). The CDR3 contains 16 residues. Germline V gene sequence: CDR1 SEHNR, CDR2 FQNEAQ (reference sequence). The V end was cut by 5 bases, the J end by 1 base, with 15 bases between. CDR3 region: CASSVVDYTSYNEQFF. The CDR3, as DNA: TGTGCCAGCAGCGTAGTGGACTACACTTCCTACAATGAGCAGTTCTTC.

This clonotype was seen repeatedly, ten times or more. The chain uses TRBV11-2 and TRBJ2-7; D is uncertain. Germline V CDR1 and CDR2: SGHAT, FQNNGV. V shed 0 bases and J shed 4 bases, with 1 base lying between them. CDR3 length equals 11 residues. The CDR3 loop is CASSLEYEQYF. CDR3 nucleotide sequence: TGTGCCAGCAGCTTAGAATACGAGCAGTACTTC.

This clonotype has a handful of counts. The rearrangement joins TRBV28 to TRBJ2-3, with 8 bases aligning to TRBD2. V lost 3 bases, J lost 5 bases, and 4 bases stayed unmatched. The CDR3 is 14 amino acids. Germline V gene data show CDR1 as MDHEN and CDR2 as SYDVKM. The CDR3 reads CASSFLAGIDTQYF. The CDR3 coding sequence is TGTGCCAGCAGTTTCCTAGCGGGCATAGATACGCAGTATTTT.